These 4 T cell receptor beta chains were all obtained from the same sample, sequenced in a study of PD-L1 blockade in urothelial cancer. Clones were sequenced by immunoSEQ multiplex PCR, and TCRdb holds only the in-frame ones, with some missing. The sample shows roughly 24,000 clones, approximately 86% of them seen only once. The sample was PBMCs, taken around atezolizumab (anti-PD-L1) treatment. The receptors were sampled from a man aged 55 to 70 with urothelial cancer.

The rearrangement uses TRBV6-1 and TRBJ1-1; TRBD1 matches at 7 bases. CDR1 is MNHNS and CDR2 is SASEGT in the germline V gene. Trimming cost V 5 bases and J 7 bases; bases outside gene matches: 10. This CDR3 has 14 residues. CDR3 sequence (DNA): TGTGCCAGCAGTAGAGACAGGGAGAGGGGTGAAGCTTTCTTT. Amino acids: CASSRDRERGEAFF.

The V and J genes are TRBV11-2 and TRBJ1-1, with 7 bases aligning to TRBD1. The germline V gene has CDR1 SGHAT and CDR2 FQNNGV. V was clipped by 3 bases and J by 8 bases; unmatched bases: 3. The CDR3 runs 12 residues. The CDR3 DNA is TGTGCCAGCAGCTTCTTGGACAGGGAAGCTTTCTTT. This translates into CASSFLDREAFF.

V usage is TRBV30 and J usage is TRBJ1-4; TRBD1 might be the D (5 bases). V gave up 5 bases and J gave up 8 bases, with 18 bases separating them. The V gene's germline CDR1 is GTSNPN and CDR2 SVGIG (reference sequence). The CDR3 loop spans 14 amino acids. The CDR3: CAWSLGGEGEKLFF. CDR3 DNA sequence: TGTGCCTGGTCCCTGGGAGGGGAAGGCGAAAAACTGTTTTTT.

The CDR3 sequence: CASSPSRGPTNTGELFF. CDR3 DNA sequence: TGTGCCAGCTCACCCTCCAGGGGGCCCACGAACACCGGGGAGCTGTTTTTT. This chain links TRBV18 with TRBJ2-2, with 8 positions matching TRBD1. Germline V gene sequence: CDR1 KGHSH, CDR2 LQKENI. The junction had 6 bases not matched to a gene; V was cut back by 3 bases and J by 0 bases. This CDR3 has 17 amino acids.